This T cell receptor (beta chain) appears in the sequencing data of a study of T cell changes during pregnancy in multiple sclerosis. This CDR3 is built from 15 residues. V lost 3 bases and J lost 1, with 10 bases in between. Germline lookup yields CDR1 SGHRS and CDR2 YFSETQ. Sequencing used immunoSEQ multiplex PCR; TCRdb keeps in-frame clones, though not all of them. The table has around 60,000 clones, 80% to 95% seen once; the top ten hold approximately 1.5%. This specimen consisted of peripheral blood, obtained in the second trimester of pregnancy. The TCR originated in a female donor with multiple sclerosis, enrolled in a pregnancy study. The chain joins TRBV5-1 to TRBJ2-2, with D hard to call. The CDR3 region has the DNA TGCGCCAGCAGCTGGAGTGCGCAGAACACCGGGGAGCTGTTTTTT. It codes for CASSWSAQNTGELFF.